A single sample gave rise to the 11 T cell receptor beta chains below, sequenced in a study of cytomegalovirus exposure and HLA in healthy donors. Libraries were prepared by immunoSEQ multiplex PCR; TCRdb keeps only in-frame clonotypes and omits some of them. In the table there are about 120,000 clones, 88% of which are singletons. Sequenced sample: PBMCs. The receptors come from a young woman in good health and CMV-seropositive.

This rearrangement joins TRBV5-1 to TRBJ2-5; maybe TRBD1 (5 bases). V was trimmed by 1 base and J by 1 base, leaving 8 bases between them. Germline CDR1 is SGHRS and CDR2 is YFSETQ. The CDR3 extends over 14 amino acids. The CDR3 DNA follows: TGCGCCAGCAGCTTGTCACAGGCCCAAGAGACCCAGTACTTC. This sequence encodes CASSLSQAQETQYF.

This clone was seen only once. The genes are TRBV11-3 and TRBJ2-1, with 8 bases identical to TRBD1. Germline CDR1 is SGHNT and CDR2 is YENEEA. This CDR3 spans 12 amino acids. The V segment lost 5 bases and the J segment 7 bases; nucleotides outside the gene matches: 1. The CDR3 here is CASSRTGNEQFF. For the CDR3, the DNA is TGTGCCAGCAGCAGGACAGGGAATGAGCAGTTCTTC. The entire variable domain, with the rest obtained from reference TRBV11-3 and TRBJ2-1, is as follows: EAGVVQSPRYKIIEKKQPVAFWCNPISGHNTLYWYLQNLGQGPELLIRYENEEAVDDSQLPKDRFSAERLKGVDSTLKIQPAELGDSAVYLCASSRTGNEQFFGPGTRLTVL.

The CDR3 is CASSRLRNQPQHF. CDR3 nucleotide sequence: TGTGCCAGCTCCCGGTTACGGAATCAGCCCCAGCATTTT. The chain couples TRBV6-5 to TRBJ1-5; D remains ambiguous. Trimming took 8 bases from V and 4 from J, leaving 12 bases between them. The germline CDR1 and CDR2 sequences are MNHEY and SVGAGI. The CDR3 runs 13 residues.

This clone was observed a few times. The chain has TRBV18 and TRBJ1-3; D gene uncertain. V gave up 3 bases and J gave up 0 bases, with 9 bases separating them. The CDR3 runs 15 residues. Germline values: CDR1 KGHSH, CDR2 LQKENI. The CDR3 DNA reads TGTGCCAGCTCACCGTCCCAGTTCTCTGGAAACACCATATATTTT. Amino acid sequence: CASSPSQFSGNTIYF.

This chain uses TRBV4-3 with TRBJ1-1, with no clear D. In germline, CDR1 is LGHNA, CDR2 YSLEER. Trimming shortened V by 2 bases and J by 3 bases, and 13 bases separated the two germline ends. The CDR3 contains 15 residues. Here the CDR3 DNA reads TGCGCCAGCAGCCAATTGCCCCGCCAGGACACTGAAGCTTTCTTT. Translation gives CASSQLPRQDTEAFF.

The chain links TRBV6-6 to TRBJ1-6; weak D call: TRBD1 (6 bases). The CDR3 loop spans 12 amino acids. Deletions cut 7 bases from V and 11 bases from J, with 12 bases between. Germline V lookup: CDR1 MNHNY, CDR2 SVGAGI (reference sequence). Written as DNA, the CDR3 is TGTGCCAGCACCGTAAGGGGGACACCCCTCCACTTT. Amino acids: CASTVRGTPLHF.

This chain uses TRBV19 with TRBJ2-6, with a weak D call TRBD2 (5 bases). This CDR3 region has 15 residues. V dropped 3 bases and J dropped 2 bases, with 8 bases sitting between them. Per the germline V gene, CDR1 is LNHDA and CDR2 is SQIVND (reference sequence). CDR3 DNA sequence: TGTGCCAGTAGTATCTCGGGGACTGGGGCCAACGTCCTGACTTTC. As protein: CASSISGTGANVLTF.

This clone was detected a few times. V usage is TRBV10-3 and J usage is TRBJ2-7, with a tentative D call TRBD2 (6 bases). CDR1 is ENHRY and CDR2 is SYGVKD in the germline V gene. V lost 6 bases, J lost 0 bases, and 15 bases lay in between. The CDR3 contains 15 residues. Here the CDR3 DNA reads TGTGCCATCAGCTCGTCTAGCGACATCTCCTACGAGCAGTACTTC. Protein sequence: CAISSSSDISYEQYF.

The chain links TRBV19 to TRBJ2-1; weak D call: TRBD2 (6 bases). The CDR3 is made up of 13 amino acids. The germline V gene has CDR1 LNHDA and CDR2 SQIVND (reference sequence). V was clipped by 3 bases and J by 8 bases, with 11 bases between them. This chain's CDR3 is CASSMWGVHEQFF. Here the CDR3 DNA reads TGTGCCAGTAGTATGTGGGGGGTCCATGAGCAGTTCTTC. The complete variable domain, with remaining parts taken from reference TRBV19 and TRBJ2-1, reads DGGITQSPKYLFRKEGQNVTLSCEQNLNHDAMYWYRQDPGQGLRLIYYSQIVNDFQKGDIAEGYSVSREKKESFPLTVTSAQKNPTAFYLCASSMWGVHEQFFGPGTRLTVL.

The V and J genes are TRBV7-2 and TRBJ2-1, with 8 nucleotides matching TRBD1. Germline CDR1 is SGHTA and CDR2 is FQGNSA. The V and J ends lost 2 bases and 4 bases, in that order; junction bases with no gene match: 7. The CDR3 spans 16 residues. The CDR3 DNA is TGTGCCAGCAGCTTAACTGGACAGGGATATTACAATGAGCAGTTCTTC. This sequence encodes CASSLTGQGYYNEQFF.

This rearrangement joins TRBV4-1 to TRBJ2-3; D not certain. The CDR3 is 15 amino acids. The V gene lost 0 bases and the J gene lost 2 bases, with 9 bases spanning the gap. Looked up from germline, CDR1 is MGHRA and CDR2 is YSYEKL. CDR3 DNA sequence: TGCGCCAGCAGCCAAGACTCGCGGTACACAGATACGCAGTATTTT. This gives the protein CASSQDSRYTDTQYF.